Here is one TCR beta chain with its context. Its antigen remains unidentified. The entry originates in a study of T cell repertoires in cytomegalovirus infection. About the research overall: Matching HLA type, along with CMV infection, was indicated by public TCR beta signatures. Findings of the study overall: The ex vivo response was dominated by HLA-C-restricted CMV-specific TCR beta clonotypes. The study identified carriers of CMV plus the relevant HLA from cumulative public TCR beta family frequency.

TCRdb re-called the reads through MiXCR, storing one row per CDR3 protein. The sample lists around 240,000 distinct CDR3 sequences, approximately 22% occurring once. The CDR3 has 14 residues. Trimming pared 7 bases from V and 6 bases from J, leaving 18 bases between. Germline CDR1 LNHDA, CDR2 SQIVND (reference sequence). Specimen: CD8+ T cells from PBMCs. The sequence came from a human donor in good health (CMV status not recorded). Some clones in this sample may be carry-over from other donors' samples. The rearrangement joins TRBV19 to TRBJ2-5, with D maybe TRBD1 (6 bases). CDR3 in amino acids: CASTVGRGVKTQYF. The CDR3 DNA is TGTGCCAGTACTGTGGGCAGGGGTGTGAAGACCCAGTACTTC.